The clone carrying this T cell receptor (beta chain) was observed a handful of times. The sample originates from a study of identical twins. Germline CDR1 reads DFQATT; CDR2 reads SNEGSKA (reference sequence). The CDR3 totals 15 residues. V was shortened by 0 bases and J by 7 bases, with 13 bases between the two germline ends. TCRdb re-analysed the 5' RACE reads in MiXCR, keeping a single row per CDR3 protein. The sample includes under 800,000 distinct CDR3 sequences, 21% of them seen just once. The same sample was also used in a study of T cells expressing NK-cell markers.

The chain couples TRBV20-1 to TRBJ1-6; D call uncertain. Sequenced material: PBMCs. The receptor's source is a woman under 30 in good health. The DNA of the CDR3 is TGCAGTGCTAGAGATCTTGGGATGGGGAATTCACCCCTCCACTTT. It codes for CSARDLGMGNSPLHF.